The next 31 T cell receptor beta chains were all read from a single sample in a study of cytomegalovirus exposure and HLA in healthy donors. This PCR relied on a set of 60 Vbeta primers and 13 Jbeta primers. Assay used: immunoSEQ multiplex PCR; TCRdb lists only in-frame clones, some missing. The sample carries roughly 190,000 clones, 62% recorded once. The sample comprised PBMCs. The receptors here all came from a man in his forties or fifties in good health and CMV-seronegative.

The sample holds a few counts of this clone. This chain uses TRBV7-2 with TRBJ1-3, with 9 positions matching TRBD1. CDR1 and CDR2 from the germline V gene are SGHTA and FQGNSA. The length of the CDR3 is 15 residues. The V and J ends lost 3 bases and 4 bases, in that order; junction bases with no gene match: 4. CDR3 bases: TGTGCCAGCAGCTTCGGGACAGGGAAAGGAAACACCATATATTTT. Protein product: CASSFGTGKGNTIYF. Based on the CDR3 plus reference TRBV7-2 and TRBJ1-3, the full variable domain is GAGVSQSPSNKVTEKGKDVELRCDPISGHTALYWYRQSLGQGLEFLIYFQGNSAPDKSGLPSDRFSAERTGGSVSTLTIQRTQQEDSAVYLCASSFGTGKGNTIYFGEGSWLTVV.

The rearrangement uses TRBV19 and TRBJ1-6; D is undetermined. There are 12 residues in the CDR3. Germline CDR1 is LNHDA and CDR2 is SQIVND (reference sequence). Trimming cost V 7 bases and J 11 bases, with 12 bases left between them. CDR3 in DNA: TGTGCCAGTAAAGGCGGCCCCCCACCCCTCCACTTT. It yields the protein CASKGGPPPLHF.

The chain uses TRBV30 and TRBJ2-3; 12 positions agree with TRBD2. CDR1 GTSNPN and CDR2 SVGIG come from the germline V gene (reference sequence). V was clipped by 3 bases and J by 4 bases; unmatched bases: 8. The CDR3 contains 16 residues. CDR3 coding DNA: TGTGCCTGGAGGGGTCTAGCGGGGGGGCTATCAGATACGCAGTATTTT. Its protein product is CAWRGLAGGLSDTQYF.

This sequence joins TRBV18 and TRBJ2-7, with 14 bases matching TRBD2. The V and J ends lost 3 bases and 4 bases, in that order; junction bases with no gene match: 5. The length of the CDR3 is 16 residues. Germline CDR1 KGHSH, CDR2 LQKENI. The CDR3 spells CASSPGGTSGGYEQYF. CDR3 bases: TGTGCCAGCTCACCTGGAGGGACTAGCGGGGGTTACGAGCAGTACTTC.

The chain recombines TRBV5-4 with TRBJ1-2; 8 bases fit TRBD1. CDR1 SGHNT and CDR2 YYREEE come from the germline V gene (reference sequence). The trim removed 4 bases at V and 4 bases at J, leaving 9 bases unmatched. CDR3 size: 15 residues. This CDR3 is CASSTMDRAVYGYTF. The CDR3 region has the DNA TGTGCCAGCAGCACGATGGACAGGGCGGTCTATGGCTACACCTTC.

This clone was picked up a small number of times. The gene calls are TRBV6-5 and TRBJ2-5; D possibly corresponds to TRBD2 (6 bases). Between the trimmed V and J ends, which lost 8 bases and 6 bases, there was a span of 16 bases. This CDR3 spans 13 amino acids. Germline-derived CDR1 and CDR2 are MNHEY and SVGAGI. CDR3 DNA: TGTGCCAGCTGGGACGGGGGTCGTAAGACCCAGTACTTC. Protein: CASWDGGRKTQYF.

As to this clone: A read error may account for a junction end that differs from germline. The chain joins TRBV7-7 to TRBJ2-2; 9 nucleotides line up with TRBD1. Germline V gene lookup returns CDR1 SSHAT and CDR2 FNYEAQ (reference sequence). The CDR3 is 19 amino acids. The CDR3 bases are TGTGCTAGCAGCTTAGGGCGCCAGACAGGGGGACCTTCCACCGGGGAGCTGTTTTTT. Translating gives CASSLGRQTGGPSTGELFF.

This chain links TRBV18 with TRBJ2-5; possibly TRBD1 for D (5 bases). The CDR3 has 13 amino acids. With 2 bases removed from V and 2 bases from J, the gap between germline ends came to 6 bases. Per germline, CDR1 KGHSH and CDR2 LQKENI. CDR3 sequence: CASSPDRQETQYF. The CDR3 nucleotides read TGTGCCAGCTCACCAGACAGACAAGAGACCCAGTACTTC.

J is TRBJ2-3 and V is TRBV5-8, with a tentative D call TRBD2 (6 bases). Germline assignment: CDR1 SGHTS and CDR2 YDEGEE. The germline V and J ends were trimmed by 1 base and 2 bases, with 14 bases remaining between them. The CDR3 covers 16 residues. The CDR3 is CASSLIELATTDTQYF. In DNA form, the CDR3 reads TGTGCCAGCAGCTTGATCGAACTAGCCACCACAGATACGCAGTATTTT.

This clone occurred once. The chain couples TRBV30 to TRBJ2-7, with D tentatively TRBD1 (5 bases). Germline V lookup: CDR1 GTSNPN, CDR2 SVGIG (reference sequence). The CDR3 sequence is 13 residues long. Trimming took 0 bases from V and 2 from J, leaving 8 bases between them. The CDR3 here is CAWSVKDTYEQYF. The CDR3, as DNA: TGTGCCTGGAGTGTAAAGGACACCTACGAGCAGTACTTC.

This clone was counted a single time. V and J are TRBV6-1 and TRBJ2-7, with D perhaps TRBD1 (6 bases). Looked up from germline, CDR1 is MNHNS and CDR2 is SASEGT. Deletions cut 11 bases from V and 3 bases from J, with 17 bases between. The CDR3 contains 13 residues. CDR3 sequence reads: CAVARRGYYEQYF. The DNA of the CDR3 is TGTGCCGTAGCCCGCAGGGGCTACTACGAGCAGTACTTC.

The rearrangement joins TRBV30 to TRBJ2-7; 10 positions agree with TRBD1. Germline CDR1 is GTSNPN and CDR2 is SVGIG (reference sequence). The ends lost 6 bases at V and 2 bases at J; junction bases unmatched: 4. This CDR3 contains 13 residues. Here the CDR3 reads CACSGTGAYEQYF. CDR3 DNA: TGTGCCTGTTCCGGGACAGGGGCCTACGAGCAGTACTTC.

This chain joins TRBV7-6 and TRBJ1-4; no firm D call. The length of the CDR3 is 15 residues. Per germline, CDR1 SGHVS and CDR2 FNYEAQ. V lost 2 bases to trimming and J lost 0 bases, with 7 bases between them. Written as DNA, the CDR3 is TGTGCCAGCAGCTTACAGGCTGCAACTAATGAAAAACTGTTTTTT. This translates into CASSLQAATNEKLFF. The variable domain in full, with the rest retrieved from reference TRBV7-6 and TRBJ1-4, is GAGVSQSPRYKVTKRGQDVALRCDPISGHVSLYWYRQALGQGPEFLTYFNYEAQQDKSGLPNDRFSAERPEGSISTLTIQRTEQRDSAMYRCASSLQAATNEKLFFGSGTQLSVL.

The chain recombines TRBV7-8 with TRBJ1-4, with D perhaps matching TRBD1 (6 bases). This CDR3 contains 17 residues. The germline V gene encodes CDR1 SGHVS and CDR2 FQNEAQ. Trimming stripped 6 bases from V and 7 bases from J, with 24 bases between. CDR3 sequence reads: CASSTQGPRGPSEKLFF. CDR3 sequence (DNA): TGTGCCAGCAGTACTCAGGGGCCCAGAGGGCCAAGTGAAAAACTGTTTTTT.

The chain employs TRBV7-8 and TRBJ2-7; 12 nucleotides agree with TRBD2. Germline V gene sequence: CDR1 SGHVS, CDR2 FQNEAQ. Germline trimming cut 1 base from V and 4 bases from J; bases unmatched to any gene: 5. This CDR3 has 16 amino acids. The CDR3, as DNA: TGTGCCAGCAGCTTAGTATTACTAGCGGGAGGATACGAGCAGTACTTC. Translated: CASSLVLLAGGYEQYF.

V gene TRBV30 combines with J gene TRBJ2-7; TRBD1 might be the D (5 bases). Trimming removed 0 bases at V and 7 bases at J, with 13 bases between. CDR3 size: 13 residues. In germline, CDR1 is GTSNPN, CDR2 SVGIG (reference sequence). CDR3: CAWSVRRGGEQYF. The CDR3 DNA sequence: TGTGCCTGGAGTGTCCGTAGGGGCGGAGAGCAGTACTTC.

The chain combines TRBV29-1 with TRBJ1-2; D might be TRBD1 (5 bases). The CDR3 sequence is 11 residues long. V shed 6 bases and J shed 6 bases, with 11 bases lying between them. Germline CDR1 SQVTM, CDR2 ANQGSEA. CDR3 amino acids: CSVPGGNGYTF. The CDR3 DNA reads as TGCAGCGTGCCGGGGGGGAATGGCTACACCTTC.

V and J are TRBV7-2 and TRBJ2-3; 11 positions match TRBD2. Germline assignment: CDR1 SGHTA and CDR2 FQGNSA. The CDR3 runs 15 residues. The trim removed 4 bases at V and 4 bases at J, leaving 4 bases unmatched. The CDR3 bases are TGTGCCAGCAGCTGGACTAGCGGGTCCCCAGATACGCAGTATTTT. It specifies CASSWTSGSPDTQYF.

The chain carries TRBV7-2 and TRBJ2-5; 9 bases are shared with TRBD2. The CDR3 is 16 amino acids. Germline V gives CDR1 SGHTA, CDR2 FQGNSA. Trimming removed 2 bases from V and 4 bases from J; junction bases left unmatched: 8. CDR3 amino acids: CASSLSGGRAGETQYF. The CDR3 nucleotides read TGTGCCAGCAGCTTAAGCGGCGGGAGGGCCGGAGAGACCCAGTACTTC.

The rearrangement links TRBV25-1 to TRBJ2-2, with D possibly matching TRBD2 (5 bases). The CDR3 has 16 amino acids. Trimming cost V 4 bases and J 7 bases, with 19 bases left between them. Germline V gene data show CDR1 as MGHDK and CDR2 as SYGVNS. The CDR3, as DNA: TGTGCCAGCAGTGGCCGTTTGTCTTGGGGAGTCGGGGAGCTGTTTTTT. It codes for CASSGRLSWGVGELFF.

This clone was seen ten or more times. The sample holds other DNA sequences that translate to the same CDR3. The J gene is TRBJ2-7, the V gene TRBV7-3; tentative D call: TRBD1 (5 bases). Trimming removed 2 bases at V and 2 bases at J, with 10 bases between. The CDR3 has 14 amino acids. The V gene's germline CDR1 is SGHTA and CDR2 FQGTGA. The CDR3 DNA is TGTGCCAGCAGCTTACTATCAGGGCCCTACGAGCAGTACTTC. This gives the protein CASSLLSGPYEQYF.

The chain joins TRBV5-1 to TRBJ1-2; 7 nucleotides match TRBD1. Germline CDR1 is SGHRS and CDR2 is YFSETQ. V gave up 3 bases and J gave up 1 base; unmatched junction bases: 3. This CDR3 has 14 amino acids. CDR3 coding DNA: TGCGCCAGCAGCTCAGGGGACAGTAACTATGGCTACACCTTC. Encoded protein: CASSSGDSNYGYTF.

This clone was seen more than once but under ten times. This rearrangement joins TRBV6-5 to TRBJ2-1; D remains unclear. Between the trimmed V and J ends, which lost 4 bases and 7 bases, there was a span of 5 bases. CDR1 and CDR2 (germline): MNHEY, SVGAGI. This CDR3 spans 11 amino acids. The CDR3 sequence is CASSSGNEQFF. The DNA for the CDR3 is TGTGCCAGCAGTTCAGGTAATGAGCAGTTCTTC.

The chain joins TRBV15 to TRBJ2-2, with 8 bases fitting TRBD1. Germline V CDR1 and CDR2: LNHNV, YYDKDF (reference sequence). The CDR3 contains 14 residues. J gave up 5 bases and V 5 bases, and 4 bases lay outside the gene matches. The CDR3 spells CATSETGETGELFF. In DNA, the CDR3 is TGTGCCACCAGCGAGACAGGGGAGACCGGGGAGCTGTTTTTT.

The rearrangement joins TRBV11-2 to TRBJ2-1, with 8 nucleotides matching TRBD2. Germline trimming cut 3 bases from V and 7 bases from J; bases unmatched to any gene: 8. CDR3 length: 15 amino acids. Germline assignment: CDR1 SGHAT and CDR2 FQNNGV. CDR3 in DNA: TGTGCCAGCAGCTTTTCGACGGGGGGGCTAAATGAGCAGTTCTTC. Protein: CASSFSTGGLNEQFF. Full variable domain (outside the CDR3, taken from reference TRBV11-2 and TRBJ2-1): EAGVAQSPRYKIIEKRQSVAFWCNPISGHATLYWYQQILGQGPKLLIQFQNNGVVDDSQLPKDRFSAERLKGVDSTLKIQPAKLEDSAVYLCASSFSTGGLNEQFFGPGTRLTVL.

This chain links TRBV29-1 with TRBJ2-7; 8 bases match TRBD2. There are 18 residues in the CDR3. The germline V gene has CDR1 SQVTM and CDR2 ANQGSEA. With 5 bases clipped from V and 0 bases from J, the junction kept 18 bases outside the gene matches. This CDR3 reads CSVWGVEAGGRSSYEQYF. In nucleotides, the CDR3 is TGCAGCGTTTGGGGTGTCGAGGCGGGGGGTAGGAGCTCCTACGAGCAGTACTTC.

In DNA, the CDR3 is TGTGCCAGCAGTCCCCGGGACAGAACCCGCAATGAGCAGTTCTTC. Its protein product is CASSPRDRTRNEQFF. This chain joins TRBV6-5 and TRBJ2-1, with 7 bases that match TRBD1. Trimming cost V 5 bases and J 6 bases; bases outside gene matches: 10. CDR1 and CDR2 from the germline V gene are MNHEY and SVGAGI. This CDR3 has 15 amino acids.

This chain connects TRBV27 to TRBJ2-7, with 9 positions matching TRBD1. Germline CDR1 and CDR2: MNHEY and SMNVEV (reference sequence). The CDR3 runs to 15 residues. V shed 5 bases and J 2 bases; nucleotides not matched to a gene: 7. CDR3 bases: TGTGCCAGCAGTGCCCCAGGGACAGGGACCTACGAGCAGTACTTC. Translated, it gives CASSAPGTGTYEQYF.

This clone was counted a few times. For the CDR3, the DNA is TGCAGCGTTAAGGGACAGGGGGCGAGGGAAAAACTGTTTTTT. Protein product: CSVKGQGAREKLFF. V gene TRBV29-1 combines with J gene TRBJ1-4; TRBD1 matches 12 bases. J gave up 8 bases and V 5 bases, and 6 bases lay outside the gene matches. The CDR3 has 14 amino acids. Germline-derived CDR1 and CDR2 are SQVTM and ANQGSEA. The whole variable domain, filled in from reference TRBV29-1 and TRBJ1-4, reads SAVISQKPSRDICQRGTSLTIQCQVDSQVTMMFWYRQQPGQSLTLIATANQGSEATYESGFVIDKFPISRPNLTFSTLTVSNMSPEDSSIYLCSVKGQGAREKLFFGSGTQLSVL.

This clone was seen only a few times. The chain recombines TRBV10-3 with TRBJ1-5; no clear D. V lost 0 bases to trimming and J lost 4 bases, with 10 bases between them. CDR1 is ENHRY and CDR2 is SYGVKD in the germline V gene. CDR3 length: 15 residues. CDR3 amino acids: CAISESAVRNQPQHF. The CDR3 DNA follows: TGTGCCATCAGTGAGTCGGCGGTGAGGAATCAGCCCCAGCATTTT.

The chain carries TRBV19 and TRBJ2-3, with TRBD1 matching 9 bases. There are 15 residues in the CDR3. CDR1 and CDR2 from the germline V gene are LNHDA and SQIVND (reference sequence). Trimming at V came to 4 bases and at J to 3 bases, leaving 5 bases not matched to a gene. CDR3 bases: TGTGCCAGTAGTAAAGGGACAGGGAGAACAGATACGCAGTATTTT. Translated, it gives CASSKGTGRTDTQYF.